What follows are 15 T cell receptor beta chains derived from one specimen sequenced in a study of cytomegalovirus exposure and HLA in healthy donors. PCR involved 60 Vbeta and 13 Jbeta primers. Produced via immunoSEQ multiplex PCR; TCRdb's table is partial and in-frame only. The data show 150,000 or so clones, more than 9.5% seen once. Sequencing was done on a sample of PBMCs. These receptor sequences come from a man in his fifties in good health and CMV-seronegative.

The chain recombines TRBV2 with TRBJ1-5; the D is unclear. V was shortened by 6 bases and J by 0 bases, with 6 bases between the two germline ends. Germline V CDR1 and CDR2: SNHLY, FYNNEI. The CDR3 covers 13 residues. CDR3 nucleotide sequence: TGTGCCAGCAGGGCCAATAGCAATCAGCCCCAGCATTTT. This translates into CASRANSNQPQHF.

A few counts support this clone. The rearrangement joins TRBV28 to TRBJ1-1; no clear D gene. The CDR3 runs 13 residues. Trimming took off 6 bases at V and 1 base at J, with 9 bases between the two ends. From germline, CDR1 is MDHEN and CDR2 SYDVKM. The CDR3 nucleotides read TGTGCCAGCAGCCCGAGGAGGAACACTGAAGCTTTCTTT. This gives the protein CASSPRRNTEAFF.

This chain connects TRBV19 to TRBJ1-4; D gene uncertain. Trimming shortened V by 2 bases and J by 7 bases, and 17 bases separated the two germline ends. The CDR3 loop spans 16 amino acids. The germline V gene encodes CDR1 LNHDA and CDR2 SQIVND (reference sequence). The CDR3 loop reads CASSITSGSPGEKLFF. The CDR3 bases are TGTGCCAGTAGTATAACCTCCGGGTCCCCCGGTGAAAAACTGTTTTTT.

This rearrangement joins TRBV9 to TRBJ2-7, with 11 bases matching TRBD1. The CDR3 length is 14 residues. Germline assignment: CDR1 SGDLS and CDR2 YYNGEE. The V and J ends lost 2 bases and 7 bases, in that order; junction bases with no gene match: 5. CDR3 in DNA: TGTGCCAGCAGCGTCAGGACAGGGGGCGTTGAGCAGTACTTC. Its translation is CASSVRTGGVEQYF.

The V call is TRBV28, the J call TRBJ1-2; 7 bases match TRBD1. The CDR3 consists of 14 residues. CDR1 and CDR2 from the germline V gene are MDHEN and SYDVKM. The V segment lost 6 bases and the J segment 4 bases; nucleotides outside the gene matches: 8. Here the CDR3 reads CASRTRTGRYGYTF. The CDR3 coding sequence is TGTGCCAGCAGGACCCGGACAGGCCGCTATGGCTACACCTTC.

This clone occurred a few times. The V call is TRBV19, the J call TRBJ2-1; D call uncertain. The CDR3 covers 12 residues. Germline V gene lookup returns CDR1 LNHDA and CDR2 SQIVND (reference sequence). The V end lost 8 bases, the J end lost 0 bases, and 5 bases lay between the germline ends. The CDR3 reads CASAFSYNEQFF. In DNA form, the CDR3 reads TGTGCCAGTGCGTTCTCCTACAATGAGCAGTTCTTC.

This clone has only a few counts. The V call is TRBV5-8, the J call TRBJ1-4; D gene ambiguous. The germline V gene has CDR1 SGHTS and CDR2 YDEGEE. V gave up 0 bases and J gave up 5 bases, with 17 bases separating them. The CDR3 loop spans 17 amino acids. In nucleotides, the CDR3 is TGTGCCAGCAGCTTGGGATTGTCCCCGGCGGGGAATGAAAAACTGTTTTTT. Protein sequence: CASSLGLSPAGNEKLFF.

This chain uses TRBV7-8 with TRBJ1-5; D unclear. V lost 6 bases and J lost 11, with 8 bases in between. CDR3 length: 10 residues. CDR1 is SGHVS, CDR2 FQNEAQ, per germline. The CDR3 DNA reads as TGTGCCAGCAGGATATCGGCCCAGCATTTT. Translated, it gives CASRISAQHF.

This clone turned up a few times. The DNA of the CDR3 is TGTGCCAGCAGCTTAGGGAGGAGCGGGGGGGCCGGAGATGAGCAGTTCTTC. Protein product: CASSLGRSGGAGDEQFF. J is TRBJ2-1 and V is TRBV11-2; 10 positions agree with TRBD2. V was clipped by 1 base and J by 8 bases; unmatched bases: 11. Germline CDR1 reads SGHAT; CDR2 reads FQNNGV. This CDR3 has 17 residues.

This chain connects TRBV28 to TRBJ2-7; 9 positions match TRBD1. After removal of 2 bases from V and 6 bases from J, the junction contained 5 bases not matched to a gene. In germline, CDR1 is MDHEN, CDR2 SYDVKM. There are 14 residues in the CDR3. The chain's CDR3 is CASSLTQGAGEQYF. CDR3 sequence (DNA): TGTGCCAGCAGTTTAACACAGGGGGCTGGCGAGCAGTACTTC.

This clone was recorded a few times. V gene TRBV27 combines with J gene TRBJ2-1, with 8 nucleotides matching TRBD1. Germline values: CDR1 MNHEY, CDR2 SMNVEV (reference sequence). The CDR3 runs 19 residues. Unmatched junction bases numbered 12, after V lost 2 bases and J lost 0 bases. CDR3 region: CASSLVWDRRSLSYNEQFF. For the CDR3, the DNA is TGTGCCAGCAGTTTAGTCTGGGACAGGCGTAGTCTCTCCTACAATGAGCAGTTCTTC.

This CDR3 is CASSGQENQPQHF. CDR3 sequence (DNA): TGTGCCAGCAGTGGCCAGGAAAATCAGCCCCAGCATTTT. This chain connects TRBV6-4 to TRBJ1-5; unclear D gene. CDR1 is MRHNA, CDR2 SNTAGT, per germline. Trimming shortened V by 4 bases and J by 4 bases, and 8 bases separated the two germline ends. The CDR3 is 13 residues long.

This chain links TRBV2 with TRBJ1-1; D ambiguous. This CDR3 is 15 amino acids long. Germline V lookup: CDR1 SNHLY, CDR2 FYNNEI. V lost 7 bases to trimming and J lost 3 bases, with 18 bases between them. CDR3 amino acids: CASIAGRSGDTEAFF. DNA for the CDR3: TGTGCCAGCATTGCGGGGAGAAGTGGGGACACTGAAGCTTTCTTT.

This clone was found a few times. This CDR3 is CASSLVVLAGDTQYF. Written as DNA, the CDR3 is TGTGCCAGCAGCTTAGTTGTCCTAGCGGGGGACACGCAGTATTTT. The V gene is TRBV11-2, the J gene TRBJ2-3, with 10 bases that match TRBD2. J was trimmed by 9 bases and V by 1 base; bases with no gene match: 7. CDR1 is SGHAT and CDR2 is FQNNGV in the germline V gene. The CDR3 sequence is 15 residues long.

This clone was observed a few times. The rearrangement links TRBV2 to TRBJ2-4, with 8 positions matching TRBD1. V lost 11 bases to trimming and J lost 3 bases; unmatched junction nucleotides: 12. The germline V gene encodes CDR1 SNHLY and CDR2 FYNNEI. The length of the CDR3 is 15 residues. As DNA, the CDR3 is TGTGCCGGGGGCCCGAGCGACAGGGGCAAAAACATTCAGTACTTC. It yields the protein CAGGPSDRGKNIQYF.